The 13 T cell receptor beta chains below were found in one sample sequenced in a study of blood T cell repertoires in COVID-19. Clones were sequenced by immunoSEQ multiplex PCR, and TCRdb holds only the in-frame ones, with some missing. The sample consists of 270,000 or so clones, under 90% of them appearing once. Source material: peripheral blood. The receptors shown here come from a woman aged 25 to 45 with COVID-19, enrolled during active disease.

V is TRBV6-1 and J is TRBJ2-1; 11 bases map to TRBD2. V gave up 1 base and J gave up 7 bases; unmatched junction bases: 6. The CDR3 has 16 amino acids. The germline gives CDR1 MNHNS, CDR2 SASEGT. The CDR3 region has the DNA TGTGCCAGCAGTGAAGTTAGCGGGGGGGCTCGGAATGAGCAGTTCTTC. Encoded protein: CASSEVSGGARNEQFF.

The chain couples TRBV5-6 to TRBJ2-5; 11 nucleotides line up with TRBD2. Germline CDR1 reads SGHDT; CDR2 reads YYEEEE. Trimming took 0 bases from V and 2 from J; bases not matched to a gene: 3. The CDR3 has 16 amino acids. The CDR3 loop is CASSLELAGAQETQYF. The CDR3 DNA reads as TGTGCCAGCAGCTTGGAACTAGCGGGGGCTCAAGAGACCCAGTACTTC.

The chain recombines TRBV6-2 or TRBV6-3 with TRBJ2-1, with 10 positions matching TRBD2. Germline V CDR1 and CDR2: MNHEY, SVGEGT. V was pared by 1 base and J by 9 bases, with 6 bases of the junction left unmatched. This CDR3 region has 15 residues. CDR3 in amino acids: CASSYYPSGGVEQFF. The CDR3 bases are TGTGCCAGCAGTTACTATCCTAGCGGGGGCGTTGAGCAGTTCTTC.

This clone was counted a single time. This chain links TRBV27 with TRBJ1-5; a weak D match, TRBD1 (6 bases). Germline V lookup: CDR1 MNHEY, CDR2 SMNVEV (reference sequence). CDR3 length equals 15 residues. V was trimmed by 0 bases and J by 7 bases, leaving 13 bases between them. The CDR3 DNA reads TGTGCCAGCAGTTTATCACAGGGATCTTTCCAGCCCCAGCATTTT. Amino acids: CASSLSQGSFQPQHF.

The chain carries TRBV19 and TRBJ1-4; D unclear. Trimming took 5 bases from V and 8 from J, leaving 9 bases between them. This CDR3 has 12 residues. The germline V gene has CDR1 LNHDA and CDR2 SQIVND (reference sequence). CDR3 loop: CASSPGWEKLFF. Here the CDR3 DNA reads TGTGCCAGTAGTCCGGGGTGGGAAAAACTGTTTTTT.

The table lists this clone with a count of one. This rearrangement joins TRBV10-1 to TRBJ2-4, with D maybe TRBD1 (5 bases). CDR3 length equals 18 residues. From germline, CDR1 is WNHNN and CDR2 SYGVQD (reference sequence). V was clipped by 0 bases and J by 3 bases, with 18 bases between them. The CDR3 is CASSESTGSGWGKNIQYF. CDR3 bases: TGCGCCAGCAGTGAGTCGACTGGCTCAGGGTGGGGCAAAAACATTCAGTACTTC.

The chain has TRBV1 and TRBJ2-3; TRBD2 is taken as the D call from the table, unchecked against the DNA. TRBV1 is flagged as a pseudogene. CDR3 size: 13 residues. The CDR3 spells CTSSHTGADTQYF. The CDR3 region has the DNA TGCACCAGCAGCCATACGGGGGCAGATACGCAGTATTTT.

The chain carries TRBV6-8 and TRBJ1-1, with D perhaps matching TRBD1 (5 bases). Trimming took off 4 bases at V and 1 base at J, with 13 bases between the two ends. This CDR3 is built from 15 residues. Germline CDR1 reads MNHGY; CDR2 reads SAAAGT. In DNA form, the CDR3 reads TGTGCCAGCAGTTGTCGGAGGGGTGGGAACACTGAAGCTTTCTTT. Its protein product is CASSCRRGGNTEAFF.

This clone was detected only once. One junction end does not reproduce the germline sequence, and a read error may be involved. The chain recombines TRBV19 with TRBJ2-5; D gene ambiguous. The CDR3 runs to 18 residues. Germline V gene lookup returns CDR1 LNHDA and CDR2 SQIVND (reference sequence). The CDR3 loop reads CASSIGPLRSRHQETQYF. The CDR3, as DNA: TGTGCCAGTAGCATAGGGCCTTTGCGATCCAGACATCAAGAGACCCAGTACTTC.

V is TRBV6-1 and J is TRBJ2-7, with D tentatively TRBD1 (6 bases). The ends were cut back, 0 bases at V and 1 base at J, with 10 bases in the middle. The CDR3 extends over 15 amino acids. Germline CDR1 and CDR2: MNHNS and SASEGT. Here the CDR3 reads CASSEARTASYEQYF. For the CDR3, the DNA is TGTGCCAGCAGTGAAGCTAGGACAGCTTCCTACGAGCAGTACTTC.

This rearrangement joins TRBV12-3 or TRBV12-4 to TRBJ2-5; D not certain. The ends were cut back, 7 bases at V and 3 bases at J, with 9 bases in the middle. The CDR3 is 12 residues long. CDR3 residues: CASTHEKETQYF. DNA for the CDR3: TGTGCCAGCACCCACGAGAAAGAGACCCAGTACTTC.

The V gene is TRBV11-2, the J gene TRBJ2-1; D is perhaps TRBD2 (6 bases). The V and J ends lost 6 bases and 10 bases respectively, with 7 bases between them. The V gene's germline CDR1 is SGHAT and CDR2 FQNNGV. CDR3 length: 10 residues. DNA for the CDR3: TGTGCCAGCAGAGGAGGGGAGCAGTTCTTC. Amino acid sequence: CASRGGEQFF.

V and J are TRBV7-2 and TRBJ1-2; D possibly corresponds to TRBD1 (6 bases). Looked up from germline, CDR1 is SGHTA and CDR2 is FQGNSA. Trimming took 2 bases from V and 4 from J, leaving 11 bases between them. The CDR3 spans 14 residues. This chain's CDR3 is CASSLSTGFYGYTF. The CDR3 region has the DNA TGTGCCAGCAGCTTATCTACAGGGTTCTATGGCTACACCTTC.